These 28 T cell receptor beta chains originate from one sample sequenced in a study of OX40 agonist ivuxolimab in advanced cancers. Sequenced by immunoSEQ multiplex PCR; TCRdb stores in-frame clones only, minus some. The sample holds about 79,000 clones, 80% to 90% seen once. Sample: CD4+ or CD8+ T cells sorted from blood, taken in a trial of the OX40 agonist ivuxolimab. Receptor source: an adult with an advanced solid tumor such as melanoma, head and neck, liver or kidney cancer.

The chain couples TRBV11-3 to TRBJ2-7; D call uncertain. Trimming removed 4 bases at V and 1 base at J, with 8 bases between. Germline lookup yields CDR1 SGHNT and CDR2 YENEEA. This CDR3 has 13 residues. Here the CDR3 reads CASSYGRSYEQYF. CDR3 DNA: TGTGCCAGCAGCTACGGACGGTCCTACGAGCAGTACTTC.

This clone appeared once. The chain carries TRBV4-2 and TRBJ2-7; D unresolved. Trimming pared 4 bases from V and 1 base from J, leaving 14 bases between. Germline CDR1 and CDR2: LGHNA and YNFKEQ. The CDR3 covers 15 residues. The CDR3 nucleotides read TGTGCCAGCAGCCGACGGGCGGACCCTTCCTACGAGCAGTACTTC. This sequence encodes CASSRRADPSYEQYF.

The chain combines TRBV2 with TRBJ1-5; unclear D gene. Germline V CDR1 and CDR2: SNHLY, FYNNEI. Trimming stripped 4 bases from V and 7 bases from J, with 17 bases between. The length of the CDR3 is 15 residues. CDR3 protein: CASSGRPPQVQPQHF. CDR3 in DNA: TGTGCCAGCAGTGGGAGACCCCCGCAGGTCCAGCCCCAGCATTTT.

V and J are TRBV28 and TRBJ1-1, with no clear D. The CDR3 sequence is 13 residues long. Germline CDR1 reads MDHEN; CDR2 reads SYDVKM. Trimming took off 5 bases at V and 2 bases at J, with 9 bases between the two ends. The CDR3 loop is CASSPLSNTEAFF. CDR3 coding DNA: TGTGCCAGCAGTCCCCTTAGTAACACTGAAGCTTTCTTT.

This clone was observed once. The chain combines TRBV2 with TRBJ2-2, with a weak D call TRBD1 (6 bases). This CDR3 has 15 residues. Trimming stripped 2 bases from V and 4 bases from J, with 11 bases between. Per germline, CDR1 SNHLY and CDR2 FYNNEI. The CDR3: CASSERLGGTGELFF. The CDR3 nucleotides read TGTGCCAGCAGTGAACGCCTAGGGGGCACCGGGGAGCTGTTTTTT.

This sequence joins TRBV2 and TRBJ2-2; 8 bases agree with TRBD2. V trimming: 6 bases; J trimming: 6 bases; junction bases outside the gene matches: 3. Germline V gives CDR1 SNHLY, CDR2 FYNNEI. The CDR3 loop spans 13 amino acids. The CDR3 DNA follows: TGTGCCAGCAGAACGGGGGGGGCCGGGGAGCTGTTTTTT. The encoded protein is CASRTGGAGELFF.

This chain links TRBV28 with TRBJ1-5; D is unresolved. V shed 7 bases and J shed 2 bases, with 12 bases lying between them. Germline-derived CDR1 and CDR2 are MDHEN and SYDVKM. CDR3 size: 14 residues. This CDR3 is CASTLGSGNQPQHF. In nucleotides, the CDR3 is TGTGCCAGCACCCTTGGCAGTGGCAATCAGCCCCAGCATTTT.

This clone was observed a single time. The chain joins TRBV10-2 to TRBJ2-3; TRBD2 is a possible D gene (6 bases). Germline loops: CDR1 WSHSY, CDR2 SAAADI. The CDR3 runs to 15 residues. The V end lost 4 bases, the J end lost 2 bases, and 13 bases lay between the germline ends. CDR3 coding DNA: TGCGCCAGCAGTGTTGCTGGAGGGGTCACAGATACGCAGTATTTT. Translating it yields CASSVAGGVTDTQYF.

This chain links TRBV19 with TRBJ1-5, with D unresolved. From germline, CDR1 is LNHDA and CDR2 SQIVND (reference sequence). Trimming removed 4 bases from V and 5 bases from J, with 9 bases in between. There are 13 residues in the CDR3. This CDR3 reads CASSSGSYQPQHF. CDR3 in DNA: TGTGCCAGTAGTAGCGGGAGTTATCAGCCCCAGCATTTT.

V usage is TRBV2 and J usage is TRBJ1-2, with TRBD1 matching over 7 bases. The J segment lost 3 bases and the V segment lost 5 bases, leaving 12 bases of the junction unmatched. Germline V gene data show CDR1 as SNHLY and CDR2 as FYNNEI. The CDR3 sequence is 16 residues long. In DNA form, the CDR3 reads TGTGCCAGCAGTTTAGAAGGGGGCGGTTTGGACTATGGCTACACCTTC. Its protein is CASSLEGGGLDYGYTF.

The chain is built from TRBV6-6 and TRBJ1-6; no definite D call. Trimming removed 2 bases at V and 11 bases at J, with 7 bases between. Per germline, CDR1 MNHNY and CDR2 SVGAGI (reference sequence). The CDR3 is 12 residues long. The CDR3 coding sequence is TGTGCCAGCAGTTACAAGGTCCCACCCCTCCACTTT. It encodes CASSYKVPPLHF.

This chain connects TRBV28 to TRBJ2-7; TRBD1 matches at 7 bases. The CDR3 totals 15 residues. CDR1 and CDR2 from the germline V gene are MDHEN and SYDVKM. Losses at the gene ends were 4 bases for V and 3 bases for J; bases not matched to a gene: 9. The CDR3 nucleotides are TGTGCCAGCAGTTCTTCCGGGACAGCGAGCTACGAGCAGTACTTC. Translating it yields CASSSSGTASYEQYF.

The rearrangement joins TRBV6-1 to TRBJ2-7; TRBD1 aligns across 10 bases. From germline, CDR1 is MNHNS and CDR2 SASEGT. This CDR3 region has 15 residues. The junction had 4 bases not matched to a gene; V was cut back by 5 bases and J by 0 bases. This CDR3 is CASSIWTGGSYEQYF. DNA of the CDR3: TGTGCCAGCAGTATATGGACAGGGGGCTCCTACGAGCAGTACTTC.

The rearrangement joins TRBV11-2 to TRBJ1-1; 8 bases line up with TRBD1. Germline CDR1 and CDR2: SGHAT and FQNNGV. The CDR3 has 14 amino acids. V trimming: 4 bases; J trimming: 3 bases; junction bases outside the gene matches: 4. CDR3 DNA: TGTGCCAGCAGCTCAGGGGGCGCGTACACTGAAGCTTTCTTT. It specifies CASSSGGAYTEAFF. The complete variable domain, with remaining parts taken from reference TRBV11-2 and TRBJ1-1, reads EAGVAQSPRYKIIEKRQSVAFWCNPISGHATLYWYQQILGQGPKLLIQFQNNGVVDDSQLPKDRFSAERLKGVDSTLKIQPAKLEDSAVYLCASSSGGAYTEAFFGQGTRLTVV.

The chain joins TRBV6-1 to TRBJ2-1; 9 bases align to TRBD2. The J segment lost 5 bases and the V segment lost 2 bases, leaving 4 bases of the junction unmatched. The CDR3 contains 15 residues. CDR1 is MNHNS, CDR2 SASEGT, per germline. Here the CDR3 DNA reads TGTGCCAGCAGTGAACTAGCGGGGAGTAACAATGAGCAGTTCTTC. Translating it yields CASSELAGSNNEQFF.

The chain couples TRBV7-9 to TRBJ1-1; no reliable D call. Germline loops: CDR1 SEHNR, CDR2 FQNEAQ (reference sequence). The CDR3 loop spans 15 amino acids. The V end was cut by 5 bases, the J end by 4 bases, with 17 bases between. The DNA of the CDR3 is TGTGCCAGCAGCCTCGGGGTCTCTGGCGGCACTGAAGCTTTCTTT. This translates into CASSLGVSGGTEAFF.

As concerns this clone: Other DNA variants within this sample encode the same CDR3. The J gene is TRBJ2-5, the V gene TRBV28, with no clear D. This CDR3 has 11 amino acids. Germline CDR1 is MDHEN and CDR2 is SYDVKM. Trimming left V 5 bases short and J 5 bases short, with 6 bases between. CDR3 residues: CASSGVETQYF. The DNA for the CDR3 is TGTGCCAGCAGTGGGGTGGAGACCCAGTACTTC.

The chain recombines TRBV7-2 with TRBJ2-5; 9 nucleotides agree with TRBD2. The V and J ends lost 2 bases and 4 bases, in that order; junction bases with no gene match: 8. The CDR3 contains 16 residues. Per the germline V gene, CDR1 is SGHTA and CDR2 is FQGNSA. The DNA for the CDR3 is TGTGCCAGCAGCTTAAACTGGAAACTAGCGGGAGAGACCCAGTACTTC. Translating it yields CASSLNWKLAGETQYF.

The V gene is TRBV28, the J gene TRBJ2-5; perhaps TRBD1 as D (6 bases). Germline assignment: CDR1 MDHEN and CDR2 SYDVKM. Trimming shortened V by 4 bases and J by 1 base, and 13 bases separated the two germline ends. The CDR3 contains 15 residues. CDR3 coding DNA: TGTGCCAGCAGTTCGAACAGGGTCATCCAAGAGACCCAGTACTTC. This codes for CASSSNRVIQETQYF.

The rearrangement uses TRBV6-4 and TRBJ1-2; perhaps TRBD1 as D (5 bases). Deletions cut 11 bases from V and 4 bases from J, with 14 bases between. The length of the CDR3 is 12 residues. Germline loops: CDR1 MRHNA, CDR2 SNTAGT. The CDR3 DNA follows: TGTGCCGGTCGTCTTAGGGGCTATGGCTACACCTTC. Translating gives CAGRLRGYGYTF.

The V call is TRBV6-1, the J call TRBJ2-2, with TRBD1 identical over 7 bases. The trim removed 2 bases at V and 4 bases at J, leaving 4 bases unmatched. CDR3 size: 15 residues. Germline lookup yields CDR1 MNHNS and CDR2 SASEGT. The DNA for the CDR3 is TGTGCCAGCAGTGAAAGGCAGGGGGTCACCGGGGAGCTGTTTTTT. Translating it yields CASSERQGVTGELFF.

Here the CDR3 DNA reads TGTGCCAGCAGCCGACAGGGGGCTGGTAATGAAAAACTGTTTTTT. It specifies CASSRQGAGNEKLFF. This chain uses TRBV28 with TRBJ1-4, with 10 bases lining up with TRBD1. The junction had 5 bases not matched to a gene; V was cut back by 6 bases and J by 4 bases. The CDR3 spans 15 residues. The germline V gene has CDR1 MDHEN and CDR2 SYDVKM.

This clone has a handful of counts. The J gene is TRBJ1-5, the V gene TRBV6-6, with 7 bases aligning to TRBD1. There are 12 residues in the CDR3. CDR1 and CDR2 (germline): MNHNY, SVGAGI (reference sequence). The V gene end was trimmed by 7 bases and the J gene end by 5 bases; junction bases not matched to a gene: 2. The CDR3 loop reads CASKTGDQPQHF. Here the CDR3 DNA reads TGTGCCAGCAAAACAGGGGATCAGCCCCAGCATTTT.

This clone was observed once. This chain connects TRBV6-5 to TRBJ1-2, with 8 nucleotides matching TRBD1. CDR3 length: 14 amino acids. From germline, CDR1 is MNHEY and CDR2 SVGAGI. V lost 8 bases, J lost 5 bases, and 10 bases stayed unmatched. DNA for the CDR3: TGTGCCAGCGGGCCGATAACAGGGGGGTATGGCTACACCTTC. It encodes CASGPITGGYGYTF.

The chain links TRBV6-1 to TRBJ2-3; D may be TRBD2 (6 bases). The CDR3 has 16 amino acids. Germline-derived CDR1 and CDR2 are MNHNS and SASEGT. V dropped 1 base and J dropped 2 bases, with 13 bases sitting between them. CDR3 amino acids: CASSEGAGMVTDTQYF. In DNA, the CDR3 is TGTGCCAGCAGTGAAGGTGCGGGAATGGTCACAGATACGCAGTATTTT.

This clone occurred a few times. The gene calls are TRBV7-6 and TRBJ2-7; TRBD1 matches 9 bases. The CDR3 runs to 14 residues. Germline assignment: CDR1 SGHVS and CDR2 FNYEAQ. The V segment lost 5 bases and the J segment 5 bases; nucleotides outside the gene matches: 7. Written as DNA, the CDR3 is TGTGCCAGCAGCCAATCCGGGACAGGGAACGAGCAGTACTTC. Translated, it gives CASSQSGTGNEQYF.

The chain joins TRBV7-8 to TRBJ2-5; TRBD1 might be the D (8 bases). CDR1 is SGHVS and CDR2 is FQNEAQ in the germline V gene. This CDR3 spans 15 amino acids. Trimming took 5 bases from V and 4 from J, leaving 17 bases between them. The CDR3 protein is CASSTRTGRGETQYF. The DNA of the CDR3 is TGTGCCAGCAGCACCCGGACAGGGAGGGGAGAGACCCAGTACTTC. The variable domain in full, with the rest retrieved from reference TRBV7-8 and TRBJ2-5, is GAGVSQSPRYKVAKRGQDVALRCDPISGHVSLFWYQQALGQGPEFLTYFQNEAQLDKSGLPSDRFFAERPEGSVSTLKIQRTQQEDSAVYLCASSTRTGRGETQYFGPGTRLLVL.

The V call is TRBV11-2, the J call TRBJ2-1; 8 nucleotides match TRBD2. This CDR3 has 13 residues. CDR1 is SGHAT and CDR2 is FQNNGV in the germline V gene. Losses at the gene ends were 6 bases for V and 9 bases for J; bases not matched to a gene: 7. The DNA of the CDR3 is TGTGCCAGCAGTTGGGCGGGAGGTCGTGAGCAGTTCTTC. Translating it yields CASSWAGGREQFF.